One and the same sample provided the 7 T cell receptor beta chains below, sequenced in a study of blood T cell repertoires in COVID-19. TCRdb's copy holds only in-frame clones and misses some; the assay was immunoSEQ multiplex PCR. The sample contains about 160,000 clones, 85% to 95% of which appear only once. The sequencing sample was made of peripheral blood. The receptors here all came from a woman in her sixties or seventies with COVID-19, enrolled during active disease.

The CDR3 loop reads CASRAGGKETNEKLFF. Written as DNA, the CDR3 is TGCGCCAGCAGAGCAGGGGGCAAGGAAACTAATGAAAAACTGTTTTTT. The gene calls are TRBV5-1 and TRBJ1-4, with 8 bases that match TRBD1. CDR3 length: 16 amino acids. Germline values: CDR1 SGHRS, CDR2 YFSETQ. The J segment lost 1 base and the V segment lost 5 bases, leaving 7 bases of the junction unmatched. Complete variable domain (other parts from reference TRBV5-1 and TRBJ1-4): KAGVTQTPRYLIKTRGQQVTLSCSPISGHRSVSWYQQTPGQGLQFLFEYFSETQRNKGNFPGRFSGRQFSNSRSEMNVSTLELGDSALYLCASRAGGKETNEKLFFGSGTQLSVL.

The rearrangement joins TRBV7-2 to TRBJ1-3; 8 bases line up with TRBD1. V trimming: 0 bases; J trimming: 3 bases; junction bases outside the gene matches: 7. The CDR3 covers 17 residues. CDR1 and CDR2 from the germline V gene are SGHTA and FQGNSA. The CDR3 DNA is TGTGCCAGCAGCTTAGCGCTAGGACAGGGATATGGAAACACCATATATTTT. Translation: CASSLALGQGYGNTIYF.

This clone was observed a single time. V usage is TRBV6-2 or TRBV6-3 and J usage is TRBJ2-5; D is possibly TRBD1 (5 bases). Germline CDR1 MNHEY, CDR2 SVGEGT. Trimming stripped 6 bases from V and 5 bases from J, with 13 bases between. CDR3 length: 13 amino acids. CDR3 in amino acids: CASSPQARETQYF. For the CDR3, the DNA is TGTGCCAGCAGCCCACAGGCGCGGGAGACCCAGTACTTC.

The gene calls are TRBV7-2 and TRBJ1-5, with D tentatively TRBD1 (5 bases). This CDR3 region has 14 residues. Germline V gene sequence: CDR1 SGHTA, CDR2 FQGNSA. The ends were cut back, 4 bases at V and 2 bases at J, with 9 bases in the middle. This CDR3 is CASSSDRRNQPQHF. CDR3 in DNA: TGTGCCAGCAGCTCCGACAGACGCAATCAGCCCCAGCATTTT.

This clone has only a few counts. The chain uses TRBV4-1 and TRBJ2-2, with 9 bases lining up with TRBD2. The V segment lost 7 bases and the J segment 1 base; nucleotides outside the gene matches: 7. Germline V gene lookup returns CDR1 MGHRA and CDR2 YSYEKL. This CDR3 region has 16 residues. CDR3 DNA sequence: TGCGCCAGCACCCGCGGGAGGGGCCGGAACACCGGGGAGCTGTTTTTT. It translates to CASTRGRGRNTGELFF.

The chain couples TRBV13 to TRBJ2-1; tentatively, D is TRBD1 (6 bases). Trimming shortened V by 2 bases and J by 7 bases, and 6 bases separated the two germline ends. Germline loops: CDR1 PRHDT, CDR2 FYEKMQ (reference sequence). The CDR3 is 12 residues long. CDR3 nucleotide sequence: TGTGCCAGCAGCTTAACAGGGAATGAGCAGTTCTTC. It codes for CASSLTGNEQFF.

The V gene is TRBV5-4, the J gene TRBJ1-3; D is ambiguous. V gave up 1 base and J gave up 7 bases, with 9 bases separating them. Germline V gene sequence: CDR1 SGHNT, CDR2 YYREEE (reference sequence). The CDR3 length is 13 residues. The CDR3: CASSLSLENTIYF. The CDR3 nucleotides are TGTGCCAGCAGCTTGAGTCTGGAGAACACCATATATTTT.